This T cell receptor (beta chain) was profiled in a study of CD8 T cells in ankylosing spondylitis. The CDR3 has 11 amino acids. Between the trimmed V and J ends, which lost 6 bases and 3 bases, there was a span of 9 bases. Germline loops: CDR1 SQVTM, CDR2 ANQGSEA. Each CDR3 protein is one row after TCRdb ran MiXCR on the 5' RACE reads. This table has approximately 350,000 distinct CDR3 sequences, over 12% appearing once. The sample comprised blood, either unsorted or a sorted T cell fraction (not recorded which). The sequence came from a male donor with ankylosing spondylitis or in good health (not recorded which). V gene TRBV29-1 combines with J gene TRBJ2-7; no firm D call. The chain's CDR3 is CSVHSNYEQYF. The CDR3 region has the DNA TGCAGCGTCCACAGTAACTACGAGCAGTACTTC.